This T cell receptor (beta chain) was sequenced during a study of prognosis after radiotherapy for stage I lung cancer. Study-wide context: Concurrent therapy with stereotactic body radiotherapy was given to no patient. There were a handful of patients who developed distant metastases (median around seven months) after radiotherapy, while approximately 16 showed no significant progression.

Multiplex PCR in two rounds served to amplify TCR beta CDR3 from genomic DNA. Specific primers for each TRBV and TRBJ gene were what first-round PCR used. TCRdb ran MiXCR on the multiplex PCR reads and lists one entry per CDR3 protein. The data contain about 18,000 distinct CDR3 sequences, around 29% of them singletons. Peripheral blood, in approximately 5.4-milliliter volumes, was drawn at each of two time points. From germline, CDR1 is MNHGY and CDR2 SVAAGI. V lost 3 bases and J lost 1, with 16 bases in between. This CDR3 is built from 16 residues. This chain connects TRBV6-9 to TRBJ2-7; D remains ambiguous. This sequence originates from a donor at least 50 years old with non-small cell lung cancer. The source material was PBMCs, sampled before or after stereotactic body radiation therapy (not recorded which). CDR3 sequence (DNA): TGTGCCAGCAGTTACGCGCCGGTACAACGATCCTACGAGCAGTACTTC. This sequence encodes CASSYAPVQRSYEQYF.